What follows are 27 T cell receptor beta chains derived from one specimen sequenced in a study of identifying expanded T cells in peripheral blood. Sequenced by immunoSEQ multiplex PCR; TCRdb stores in-frame clones only, minus some. The sample lists some 90,000 clones, around 88% seen once, with 5.6% in the top ten. Sequenced sample: blood. The receptors originated from a person aged 18 to 70 in good health.

V gene TRBV4-3 combines with J gene TRBJ1-5, with TRBD1 as a possible D gene (5 bases). The CDR3 has 17 amino acids. Germline assignment: CDR1 LGHNA and CDR2 YSLEER. Trimming took 1 base from V and 5 from J, leaving 18 bases between them. CDR3 protein: CASSQVTGDGVYQPQHF. CDR3 DNA: TGCGCCAGCAGCCAAGTTACGGGGGATGGGGTTTATCAGCCCCAGCATTTT.

The chain uses TRBV19 and TRBJ2-1, with D perhaps TRBD2 (5 bases). In germline, CDR1 is LNHDA, CDR2 SQIVND (reference sequence). This CDR3 contains 15 residues. The V gene lost 3 bases and the J gene lost 2 bases, with 11 bases spanning the gap. Here the CDR3 DNA reads TGTGCCAGTAGTATCTTTGAGGGAGCCTACAATGAGCAGTTCTTC. It is translated as CASSIFEGAYNEQFF.

This clone was recorded a few times. The V gene is TRBV6-4, the J gene TRBJ1-2; 11 positions agree with TRBD1. From germline, CDR1 is MRHNA and CDR2 SNTAGT. The CDR3 spans 14 residues. V dropped 2 bases and J dropped 4; count of bases not matched to a gene: 0. Written as DNA, the CDR3 is TGTGCCAGCAGTGACGGGACAGGGGGCTATGGCTACACCTTC. Translated, it gives CASSDGTGGYGYTF.

The chain combines TRBV2 with TRBJ2-2; D ambiguous. V lost 1 base and J lost 8, with 14 bases in between. Germline CDR1 and CDR2: SNHLY and FYNNEI. This CDR3 has 15 amino acids. CDR3 DNA: TGTGCCAGCAGTGAAGGCTACATCGGGCGAGGGGAGCTGTTTTTT. It encodes CASSEGYIGRGELFF.

This sequence joins TRBV13 and TRBJ2-7, with D possibly matching TRBD2 (5 bases). This CDR3 comprises 13 residues. V shed 0 bases and J shed 3 bases, with 6 bases lying between them. The germline V gene encodes CDR1 PRHDT and CDR2 FYEKMQ (reference sequence). The CDR3 loop is CASSLGRGYEQYF. The CDR3 DNA reads as TGTGCCAGCAGCTTAGGACGGGGCTACGAGCAGTACTTC.

The chain combines TRBV2 with TRBJ2-3; 13 positions agree with TRBD2. The CDR3 is 16 amino acids. CDR1 SNHLY and CDR2 FYNNEI come from the germline V gene. With 9 bases clipped from V and 5 bases from J, the junction kept 11 bases outside the gene matches. Here the CDR3 reads CARLLAGGPIEDTQYF. Written as DNA, the CDR3 is TGTGCCAGATTACTAGCGGGGGGGCCGATCGAAGATACGCAGTATTTT. Using reference TRBV2 and TRBJ2-3 for the parts outside the CDR3, the full variable domain is EPEVTQTPSHQVTQMGQEVILRCVPISNHLYFYWYRQILGQKVEFLVSFYNNEISEKSEIFDDQFSVERPDGSNFTLKIRSTKLEDSAMYFCARLLAGGPIEDTQYFGPGTRLTVL.

The table lists this clone with a few counts. This chain links TRBV4-3 with TRBJ1-2; the D is unclear. Trimming removed 1 base from V and 5 bases from J, with 8 bases in between. The germline CDR1 and CDR2 sequences are LGHNA and YSLEER. The CDR3 loop spans 13 amino acids. The CDR3 is CASSQAQAYGYTF. CDR3 in DNA: TGCGCCAGCAGCCAAGCCCAGGCTTATGGCTACACCTTC.

V usage is TRBV4-1 and J usage is TRBJ2-5; either TRBD1 or TRBD2 may supply D (6 bases each). Germline CDR1 is MGHRA and CDR2 is YSYEKL. V lost 4 bases and J lost 2, with 17 bases in between. The CDR3 is 16 amino acids. For the CDR3, the DNA is TGCGCCAGCAGCCCGGGCCTCGGGGGCCTGCAAGAGACCCAGTACTTC. Translating it yields CASSPGLGGLQETQYF.

This sequence joins TRBV4-3 and TRBJ1-2; weak D call: TRBD1 (5 bases). V lost 3 bases and J lost 3, with 11 bases in between. From germline, CDR1 is LGHNA and CDR2 YSLEER. The CDR3 loop spans 14 amino acids. Here the CDR3 reads CASSHGGSHYGYTF. In DNA form, the CDR3 reads TGCGCCAGCAGCCACGGGGGTTCCCACTATGGCTACACCTTC.

This chain links TRBV27 with TRBJ1-5, with a tentative D call TRBD1 (5 bases). The CDR3 has 13 residues. The germline V and J ends were trimmed by 3 bases and 7 bases, with 10 bases remaining between them. From germline, CDR1 is MNHEY and CDR2 SMNVEV (reference sequence). The CDR3 is CASSFNGGQPQHF. As DNA, the CDR3 is TGTGCCAGCAGTTTTAATGGGGGGCAGCCCCAGCATTTT.

DNA of the CDR3: TGTGCCAGCAGATTGTACAATGAGCAGTTCTTC. Its translation: CASRLYNEQFF. The V and J genes are TRBV6-5 and TRBJ2-1; D not certain. Per germline, CDR1 MNHEY and CDR2 SVGAGI. Between the trimmed V and J ends, which lost 6 bases and 4 bases, there was a span of 4 bases. This CDR3 region has 11 residues.

This sequence joins TRBV11-3 and TRBJ1-1; D is perhaps TRBD1 (5 bases). The length of the CDR3 is 13 residues. CDR1 SGHNT and CDR2 YENEEA come from the germline V gene. The V end lost 2 bases, the J end lost 2 bases, and 6 bases lay between the germline ends. CDR3 coding DNA: TGTGCCAGCAGCTTACAGGGCAACACTGAAGCTTTCTTT. Translation gives CASSLQGNTEAFF.

On this clone: Other DNA sequences in this sample translate to the same CDR3. V is TRBV15 and J is TRBJ1-3; tentative D call: TRBD1 (5 bases). V gave up 0 bases and J gave up 2 bases, with 8 bases separating them. Germline-derived CDR1 and CDR2 are LNHNV and YYDKDF (reference sequence). This CDR3 is built from 15 residues. This CDR3 reads CATSRDQGPGNTIYF. The CDR3 coding sequence is TGTGCCACCAGCAGAGATCAGGGTCCTGGAAACACCATATATTTT.

V gene TRBV6-1 combines with J gene TRBJ1-1, with D tentatively TRBD1 (5 bases). V was shortened by 8 bases and J by 3 bases, with 13 bases between the two germline ends. Germline CDR1 and CDR2: MNHNS and SASEGT. This CDR3 has 13 amino acids. This chain's CDR3 is CASRRVGDTEAFF. Here the CDR3 DNA reads TGTGCCAGCCGCAGGGTTGGTGACACTGAAGCTTTCTTT.

This chain connects TRBV7-2 to TRBJ2-3, with D perhaps TRBD2 (6 bases). V lost 3 bases to trimming and J lost 6 bases, with 13 bases between them. The CDR3 covers 14 residues. CDR1 and CDR2 (germline): SGHTA, FQGNSA. The CDR3 is CASSLRLAFDTQYF. In DNA form, the CDR3 reads TGTGCCAGCAGCTTGAGGCTAGCGTTTGATACGCAGTATTTT.

Only one count was recorded for this clone. This sequence joins TRBV18 and TRBJ1-2; D is undetermined. There are 13 residues in the CDR3. Germline CDR1 and CDR2: KGHSH and LQKENI. V was cut by 2 bases and J by 11 bases, with 15 bases left in between. The DNA of the CDR3 is TGTGCCAGCTCACCAAGCAGGAACGTAGAGTACACCTTC. Its protein product is CASSPSRNVEYTF.

V is TRBV30 and J is TRBJ1-1; D ambiguous. The germline CDR1 and CDR2 sequences are GTSNPN and SVGIG (reference sequence). Deletions cut 4 bases from V and 1 base from J, with 10 bases between. The CDR3 is 13 residues long. CDR3 sequence (DNA): TGTGCCTGGACCCCCGGGTGGAACACTGAAGCTTTCTTT. It codes for CAWTPGWNTEAFF.

The chain recombines TRBV7-2 with TRBJ2-7; D unresolved. The germline gives CDR1 SGHTA, CDR2 FQGNSA. V gave up 2 bases and J gave up 6 bases, with 20 bases separating them. The CDR3 length is 16 residues. The CDR3 DNA sequence: TGTGCCAGCAGCTTAAGTTACGTCCCAAATATGGTCGAGCAGTACTTC. Translating gives CASSLSYVPNMVEQYF. The whole variable domain, remainder taken from reference TRBV7-2 and TRBJ2-7, is GAGVSQSPSNKVTEKGKDVELRCDPISGHTALYWYRQSLGQGLEFLIYFQGNSAPDKSGLPSDRFSAERTGGSVSTLTIQRTQQEDSAVYLCASSLSYVPNMVEQYFGPGTRLTVT.

This sequence joins TRBV5-1 and TRBJ1-2; unclear D gene. The CDR3 spans 15 residues. Germline CDR1 reads SGHRS; CDR2 reads YFSETQ. Trimming took off 2 bases at V and 0 bases at J, with 11 bases between the two ends. The CDR3 region is CASSFTADPNYGYTF. CDR3 in DNA: TGCGCCAGCAGCTTTACAGCCGATCCTAACTATGGCTACACCTTC.

The J gene is TRBJ2-5, the V gene TRBV27, with 8 bases fitting TRBD2. Per germline, CDR1 MNHEY and CDR2 SMNVEV (reference sequence). The CDR3 has 14 residues. J was trimmed by 5 bases and V by 6 bases; bases with no gene match: 8. CDR3 bases: TGTGCCAGCAGATCTGCGGGGGGCCCGGAGACCCAGTACTTC. Translated, it gives CASRSAGGPETQYF.

This clone was seen only once. J is TRBJ1-1 and V is TRBV5-6; D call uncertain. Germline lookup yields CDR1 SGHDT and CDR2 YYEEEE. V lost 4 bases to trimming and J lost 3 bases, with 19 bases between them. This CDR3 region has 16 residues. CDR3 bases: TGTGCCAGCAGCACTCTCCAAGGAGGGTTCTACACTGAAGCTTTCTTT. Translation gives CASSTLQGGFYTEAFF.

The chain combines TRBV19 with TRBJ2-1; possibly TRBD1 for D (6 bases). With 6 bases removed from V and 6 bases from J, the gap between germline ends came to 12 bases. The CDR3 consists of 13 residues. Germline V lookup: CDR1 LNHDA, CDR2 SQIVND (reference sequence). The CDR3, as DNA: TGTGCCAGTAGGGCAGGGGCGACCAATGAGCAGTTCTTC. This gives the protein CASRAGATNEQFF. Variable domain in full (rest from reference TRBV19 and TRBJ2-1): DGGITQSPKYLFRKEGQNVTLSCEQNLNHDAMYWYRQDPGQGLRLIYYSQIVNDFQKGDIAEGYSVSREKKESFPLTVTSAQKNPTAFYLCASRAGATNEQFFGPGTRLTVL.

This chain uses TRBV30 with TRBJ1-1, with D unresolved. The length of the CDR3 is 13 residues. Trimming stripped 1 base from V and 5 bases from J, with 11 bases between. Germline CDR1 is GTSNPN and CDR2 is SVGIG (reference sequence). CDR3 loop: CAWSGGLGTEAFF. The CDR3 nucleotides are TGTGCCTGGAGTGGGGGATTAGGGACTGAAGCTTTCTTT.

The chain links TRBV5-4 to TRBJ2-7; weak D call: TRBD1 (6 bases). Germline values: CDR1 SGHNT, CDR2 YYREEE (reference sequence). The V gene lost 4 bases and the J gene lost 2 bases, with 10 bases spanning the gap. This CDR3 comprises 13 residues. Written as DNA, the CDR3 is TGTGCCAGCAGCCCTCCAGGGGCCTACGAGCAGTACTTC. It specifies CASSPPGAYEQYF.

The V call is TRBV10-3, the J call TRBJ1-6, with D possibly matching TRBD1 (5 bases). The CDR3 contains 14 residues. V was pared by 6 bases and J by 5 bases, with 11 bases between. Germline CDR1 reads ENHRY; CDR2 reads SYGVKD. DNA of the CDR3: TGTGCCATCAGCCGGGACCTCAATAATTCACCCCTCCACTTT. Translating gives CAISRDLNNSPLHF.

The sample holds one count of this clone. V usage is TRBV29-1 and J usage is TRBJ2-4; D is unclear. With 4 bases removed from V and 0 bases from J, the gap between germline ends came to 7 bases. The CDR3 has 13 residues. CDR1 is SQVTM, CDR2 ANQGSEA, per germline. The CDR3 is CSVGPLAKNIQYF. The CDR3 DNA reads TGCAGCGTTGGCCCGTTAGCCAAAAACATTCAGTACTTC.

V is TRBV7-3 and J is TRBJ1-2; D is ambiguous. Germline V lookup: CDR1 SGHTA, CDR2 FQGTGA. The CDR3 runs to 13 residues. V was cut by 2 bases and J by 2 bases, with 6 bases left in between. The CDR3 coding sequence is TGTGCCAGCAGCTTAGGGCTGAACTATGGCTACACCTTC. The encoded protein is CASSLGLNYGYTF.